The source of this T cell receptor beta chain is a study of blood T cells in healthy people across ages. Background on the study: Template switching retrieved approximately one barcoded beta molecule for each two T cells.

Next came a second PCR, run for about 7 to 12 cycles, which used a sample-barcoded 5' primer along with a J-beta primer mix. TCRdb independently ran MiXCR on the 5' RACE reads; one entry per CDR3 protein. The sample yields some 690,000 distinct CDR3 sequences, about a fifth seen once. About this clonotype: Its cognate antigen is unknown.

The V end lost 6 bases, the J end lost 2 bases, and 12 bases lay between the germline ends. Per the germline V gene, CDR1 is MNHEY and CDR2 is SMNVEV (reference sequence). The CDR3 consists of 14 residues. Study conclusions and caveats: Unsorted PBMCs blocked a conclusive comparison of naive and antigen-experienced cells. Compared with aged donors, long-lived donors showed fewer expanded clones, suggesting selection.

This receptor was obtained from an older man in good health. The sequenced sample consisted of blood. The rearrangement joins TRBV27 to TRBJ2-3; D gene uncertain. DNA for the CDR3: TGTGCCAGCAGGCCCTCCCTACACACAGATACGCAGTATTTT. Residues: CASRPSLHTDTQYF.